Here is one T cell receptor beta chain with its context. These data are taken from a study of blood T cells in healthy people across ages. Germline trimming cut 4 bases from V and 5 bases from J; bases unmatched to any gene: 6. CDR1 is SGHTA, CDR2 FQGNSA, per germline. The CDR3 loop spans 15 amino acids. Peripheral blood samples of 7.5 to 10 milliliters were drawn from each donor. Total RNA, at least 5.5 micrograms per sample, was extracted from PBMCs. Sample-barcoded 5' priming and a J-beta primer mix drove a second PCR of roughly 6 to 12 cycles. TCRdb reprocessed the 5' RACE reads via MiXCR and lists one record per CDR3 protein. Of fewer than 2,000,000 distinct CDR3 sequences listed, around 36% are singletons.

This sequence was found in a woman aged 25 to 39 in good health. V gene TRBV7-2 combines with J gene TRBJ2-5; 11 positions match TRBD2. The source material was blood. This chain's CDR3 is CASSYDSGRAETQYF. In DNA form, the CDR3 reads TGTGCCAGCAGCTACGATAGCGGGAGGGCGGAGACCCAGTACTTC. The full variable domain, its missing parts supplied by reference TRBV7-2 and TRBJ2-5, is GAGVSQSPSNKVTEKGKDVELRCDPISGHTALYWYRQSLGQGLEFLIYFQGNSAPDKSGLPSDRFSAERTGGSVSTLTIQRTQQEDSAVYLCASSYDSGRAETQYFGPGTRLLVL.